The following is a T cell receptor (beta chain) sequence with its context. Its antigen is not known. TCR alpha and beta CDR3 regions were amplified from RNA using iRepertoire nested multiplex PCR. Tissue mRNA or PBMC total RNA, about 85-400 ng, went into one-step reverse transcription and amplification. In TCRdb, the multiplex PCR reads were re-called with MiXCR into one record per CDR3 protein. The sample includes 400,000 or so distinct CDR3 sequences, 35% to 45% of them seen just once. This specimen comes from a study of glioma-infiltrating T cells. About the study: Samples included WHO grade II oligodendrogliomas or astrocytomas and initial-diagnosis grade IV glioblastomas. Findings and caveats of the study: Non-neoplastic patients had below-expected tissue-blood divergence, while all gliomas exceeded expectation. Patients with low tissue-blood divergence carried a signature set of shared blood CDR3 motifs.

V was cut by 7 bases and J by 1 base, with 22 bases left in between. The CDR3 is 17 residues long. Looked up from germline, CDR1 is LGHDT and CDR2 is YNNKEL (reference sequence). This clonotype was obtained from a human donor with low-grade glioma or glioblastoma, undergoing nonglioma brain surgery, or in good health (not recorded which). This chain uses TRBV3-1 with TRBJ2-5; maybe TRBD2 (6 bases). Sequenced material: glioma tissue, nonneoplastic brain tissue, or PBMCs (not recorded which). The CDR3 loop reads CASNHDPGLTFQETQYF. CDR3 nucleotide sequence: TGTGCCAGCAACCATGACCCAGGACTAACGTTCCAAGAGACCCAGTACTTC.